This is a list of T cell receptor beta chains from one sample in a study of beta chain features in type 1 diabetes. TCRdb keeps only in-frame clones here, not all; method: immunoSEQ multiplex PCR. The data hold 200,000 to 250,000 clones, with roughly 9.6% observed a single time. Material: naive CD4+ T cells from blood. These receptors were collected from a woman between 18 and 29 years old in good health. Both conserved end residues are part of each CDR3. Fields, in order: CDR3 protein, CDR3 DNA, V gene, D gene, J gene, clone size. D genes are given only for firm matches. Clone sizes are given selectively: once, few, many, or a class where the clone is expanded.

CDR3: CASSGQFNQPQHF
DNA: TGTGCCAGCAGTGGACAGTTCAATCAGCCCCAGCATTTT
V: TRBV2
D: -
J: TRBJ1-5
size: -

CDR3: CASSSRGGRAGELFF
DNA: TGTGCCAGTAGTTCTCGGGGGGGCAGGGCCGGGGAGCTGTTTTTT
V: TRBV19
D: TRBD2
J: TRBJ2-2
size: few

CDR3: CASSLRGQGRNEGQETQYF
DNA: TGCGCCAGCAGCTTACGAGGACAGGGCAGAAATGAGGGCCAAGAGACCCAGTACTTC
V: TRBV5-1
D: TRBD1
J: TRBJ2-5
size: -

CDR3: CASSVTGRKETQYF
DNA: TGTGCCAGCAGTGTGACAGGGAGAAAGGAGACCCAGTACTTC
V: TRBV6-1
D: TRBD1
J: TRBJ2-5
size: -

CDR3: CASRLGQGNSYEQYF
DNA: TGTGCCAGCAGACTGGGACAGGGAAATTCCTACGAGCAGTACTTC
V: TRBV2
D: TRBD1
J: TRBJ2-7
size: few

CDR3: CASSEGTGGRGYTF
DNA: TGTGCCAGCAGTGAAGGGACAGGGGGAAGAGGCTACACCTTC
V: TRBV25-1
D: TRBD1
J: TRBJ1-2
size: few

CDR3: CASSQSGRGTPLHF
DNA: TGCGCCAGCAGTCAATCGGGGCGAGGAACACCCCTCCACTTT
V: TRBV23-1
D: -
J: TRBJ1-6
size: few

CDR3: CASSDGTAHSPLHF
DNA: TGTGCCAGCAGTGACGGGACAGCACATTCACCCCTCCACTTT
V: TRBV6-4
D: TRBD1
J: TRBJ1-6
size: few

CDR3: CASSQTGTRDYGYTF
DNA: TGTGCCAGCAGCCAAACAGGGACGCGGGACTATGGCTACACCTTC
V: TRBV5-4
D: -
J: TRBJ1-2
size: -

CDR3: CASSRGEGTGVGEQYF
DNA: TGTGCCAGCAGTAGGGGGGAAGGGACAGGGGTCGGCGAGCAGTACTTC
V: TRBV9
D: TRBD1
J: TRBJ2-7
size: -

CDR3: CASSHRRDRATDTQYF
DNA: TGCGCCAGCAGCCACCGCCGGGACAGGGCCACAGATACGCAGTATTTT
V: TRBV4-1
D: TRBD1
J: TRBJ2-3
size: -

CDR3: CAWSEGGQGNGYTF
DNA: TGTGCCTGGAGTGAAGGTGGGCAGGGGAATGGCTACACCTTC
V: TRBV30
D: -
J: TRBJ1-2
size: few

CDR3: CASGLVLRGGGSPLHF
DNA: TGTGCTAGTGGTTTGGTACTACGGGGTGGCGGATCACCCCTCCACTTT
V: TRBV12-5
D: -
J: TRBJ1-6
size: many

CDR3: CATGSGGGVLTF
DNA: TGTGCCACCGGATCAGGGGGCGGCGTCCTGACTTTC
V: TRBV6-1
D: TRBD1
J: TRBJ2-6
size: -

CDR3: CASSQAVSGRVGETQYF
DNA: TGTGCCAGCAGCCAAGCGGTTAGCGGGAGGGTAGGAGAGACCCAGTACTTC
V: TRBV5-4
D: TRBD2
J: TRBJ2-5
size: -

CDR3: CAWSVLEANVLTF
DNA: TGTGCCTGGAGTGTACTAGAAGCCAACGTCCTGACTTTC
V: TRBV30
D: -
J: TRBJ2-6
size: many

CDR3: CASSQTDRGAKNIQYF
DNA: TGTGCCAGCAGCCAAACCGACAGGGGAGCCAAAAACATTCAGTACTTC
V: TRBV4-2
D: TRBD1
J: TRBJ2-4
size: few

CDR3: CASSEGTSGSETQYF
DNA: TGTGCCAGCAGTGAGGGGACTAGCGGGAGTGAGACCCAGTACTTC
V: TRBV2
D: TRBD2
J: TRBJ2-5
size: -

CDR3: CASSEEWAGAYGYTF
DNA: TGTGCCAGCAGTGAAGAGTGGGCGGGGGCCTATGGCTACACCTTC
V: TRBV6-1
D: -
J: TRBJ1-2
size: -

CDR3: CASRPTGRVREKLFF
DNA: TGTGCCAGCAGGCCAACAGGGCGGGTGCGTGAAAAACTGTTTTTT
V: TRBV28
D: -
J: TRBJ1-4
size: few

CDR3: CASKGEEYGYTF
DNA: TGTGCCAGCAAGGGAGAGGAGTATGGCTACACCTTC
V: TRBV2
D: -
J: TRBJ1-2
size: few

CDR3: CAWSEGQSNQPQHF
DNA: TGTGCCTGGAGTGAAGGACAGAGCAATCAGCCCCAGCATTTT
V: TRBV30
D: -
J: TRBJ1-5
size: -

CDR3: CASSASSSYNEQFF
DNA: TGTGCCAGCAGTGCTTCCAGCTCCTACAATGAGCAGTTCTTC
V: TRBV6-1
D: -
J: TRBJ2-1
size: few

CDR3: CASSPGQALASNQPQHF
DNA: TGTGCCAGCAGCCCCGGACAGGCCCTTGCGAGCAATCAGCCCCAGCATTTT
V: TRBV7-9
D: TRBD1
J: TRBJ1-5
size: few

CDR3: CASSSASTDTQYF
DNA: TGCGCCAGCAGTAGCGCGTCCACCGATACGCAGTATTTT
V: TRBV5-1
D: -
J: TRBJ2-3
size: -

CDR3: CASSPLAPSSYNEQFF
DNA: TGTGCCAGCTCACCACTAGCGCCGAGCTCCTACAATGAGCAGTTCTTC
V: TRBV18
D: -
J: TRBJ2-1
size: few

CDR3: CASNVAGGYEQYF
DNA: TGTGCTAGTAATGTAGCGGGGGGCTACGAGCAGTACTTC
V: TRBV12-5
D: TRBD2
J: TRBJ2-7
size: few

CDR3: CASSLGIRGGNTIYF
DNA: TGTGCCAGCAGCTTAGGTATCAGGGGTGGAAACACCATATATTTT
V: TRBV7-8
D: -
J: TRBJ1-3
size: -

CDR3: CASSVVGSGETQYF
DNA: TGTGCCAGCAGCGTAGTGGGGAGTGGGGAGACCCAGTACTTC
V: TRBV9
D: -
J: TRBJ2-5
size: few

CDR3: CASSPQGAEETQYF
DNA: TGTGCCAGCAGTCCACAGGGGGCCGAAGAGACCCAGTACTTC
V: TRBV2
D: TRBD1
J: TRBJ2-5
size: many

CDR3: CAISESKSSYEQYF
DNA: TGTGCCATCAGTGAGTCGAAGAGCTCCTACGAGCAGTACTTC
V: TRBV10-3
D: -
J: TRBJ2-7
size: few

CDR3: CATGLTDSSYEQYF
DNA: TGTGCCACAGGACTAACCGACAGCTCCTACGAGCAGTACTTC
V: TRBV6-1
D: -
J: TRBJ2-7
size: -

CDR3: CASSLARDKEAFF
DNA: TGTGCCAGCAGCCTGGCCCGGGACAAAGAAGCTTTCTTT
V: TRBV9
D: -
J: TRBJ1-1
size: -